These 26 T cell receptor beta chains share one sample of origin, sequenced in a study of blood T cell repertoires in COVID-19. TCRdb's table, derived via immunoSEQ multiplex PCR, lists solely in-frame clones and lacks some. The data hold around 200,000 clones, with approximately 84% observed a single time. Input material: peripheral blood. The origin of the receptors is a man aged 45-60 years with acute or convalescent COVID-19.

CDR3 sequence reads: CASSLGQGASYEQYF. The CDR3 coding sequence is TGTGCCAGTAGCCTCGGACAGGGGGCATCCTACGAGCAGTACTTC. The chain uses TRBV19 and TRBJ2-7; 11 nucleotides match TRBD1. Germline loops: CDR1 LNHDA, CDR2 SQIVND (reference sequence). This CDR3 contains 15 residues. J was trimmed by 1 base and V by 6 bases; bases with no gene match: 5. Using reference TRBV19 and TRBJ2-7 for the parts outside the CDR3, the full variable domain is DGGITQSPKYLFRKEGQNVTLSCEQNLNHDAMYWYRQDPGQGLRLIYYSQIVNDFQKGDIAEGYSVSREKKESFPLTVTSAQKNPTAFYLCASSLGQGASYEQYFGPGTRLTVT.

J is TRBJ1-5 and V is TRBV5-8; 7 bases agree with TRBD1. This CDR3 has 15 residues. The germline V gene has CDR1 SGHTS and CDR2 YDEGEE. V gave up 1 base and J gave up 4 bases; unmatched junction bases: 5. CDR3 loop: CASSLHTGVNQPQHF. Here the CDR3 DNA reads TGTGCCAGCAGCTTGCACACAGGGGTGAATCAGCCCCAGCATTTT.

Here the CDR3 reads CSASRDGRVNSPLHF. The CDR3, as DNA: TGCAGTGCTAGTAGGGACGGGAGAGTTAATTCACCCCTCCACTTT. The genes are TRBV20-1 and TRBJ1-6; tentatively, D is TRBD1 (5 bases). In germline, CDR1 is DFQATT, CDR2 SNEGSKA (reference sequence). V shed 3 bases and J shed 6 bases, with 15 bases lying between them. The CDR3 runs 15 residues.

V gene TRBV7-6 combines with J gene TRBJ1-1; weak D call: TRBD1 (6 bases). This CDR3 is built from 15 residues. The germline gives CDR1 SGHVS, CDR2 FNYEAQ. Trimming cost V 5 bases and J 7 bases, with 20 bases left between them. The CDR3 is CASSRPSDRSSEAFF. The CDR3, as DNA: TGTGCCAGCAGCCGACCTTCGGACAGATCGAGTGAAGCTTTCTTT.

This sequence joins TRBV6-1 and TRBJ1-5, with a weak D call TRBD1 (6 bases). The V end lost 2 bases, the J end lost 4 bases, and 9 bases lay between the germline ends. The CDR3 totals 14 residues. Germline assignment: CDR1 MNHNS and CDR2 SASEGT. DNA of the CDR3: TGTGCCAGCAGTGAATGGACAGCGAATCAGCCCCAGCATTTT. This translates into CASSEWTANQPQHF.

The chain has TRBV2 and TRBJ2-1; weak D call: TRBD1 (7 bases). Germline V CDR1 and CDR2: SNHLY, FYNNEI. V gave up 6 bases and J gave up 4 bases, with 16 bases separating them. There are 15 residues in the CDR3. This chain's CDR3 is CASRRQGGKYNEQFF. In DNA form, the CDR3 reads TGTGCCAGCAGGAGGCAGGGGGGCAAGTACAATGAGCAGTTCTTC.

The chain carries TRBV7-9 and TRBJ1-6; D is uncertain. V was clipped by 6 bases and J by 5 bases, with 8 bases between them. The germline V gene encodes CDR1 SEHNR and CDR2 FQNEAQ (reference sequence). This CDR3 is 13 amino acids long. The CDR3 reads CASRLIDNSPLHF. The CDR3 nucleotides are TGTGCCAGCAGGCTCATAGATAATTCACCCCTCCACTTT. The whole variable domain, filled in from reference TRBV7-9 and TRBJ1-6, reads DTGVSQNPRHKITKRGQNVTFRCDPISEHNRLYWYRQTLGQGPEFLTYFQNEAQLEKSRLLSDRFSAERPKGSFSTLEIQRTEQGDSAMYLCASRLIDNSPLHFGNGTRLTVT.

J is TRBJ1-2 and V is TRBV19, with 9 bases aligning to TRBD1. The germline V gene has CDR1 LNHDA and CDR2 SQIVND (reference sequence). Trimming removed 5 bases from V and 8 bases from J; junction bases left unmatched: 6. CDR3 length equals 13 residues. Here the CDR3 reads CASSEQGARGYTF. The DNA of the CDR3 is TGTGCCAGTAGTGAACAGGGGGCGCGGGGCTACACCTTC.

The CDR3 is CASSPGSTAGYTF. In DNA, the CDR3 is TGTGCCAGCAGTCCCGGTAGTACTGCTGGCTACACCTTC. V is TRBV2 and J is TRBJ1-2; D not certain. Germline lookup yields CDR1 SNHLY and CDR2 FYNNEI. V was trimmed by 5 bases and J by 7 bases, leaving 14 bases between them. The CDR3 extends over 13 amino acids.

The chain carries TRBV6-5 and TRBJ2-2, with 10 bases matching TRBD1. The germline V gene has CDR1 MNHEY and CDR2 SVGAGI. This CDR3 has 16 residues. Losses at the gene ends were 1 base for V and 7 bases for J; bases not matched to a gene: 6. The DNA of the CDR3 is TGTGCCAGCAGTTACTTGGGACAGGGGTTTCACGGGGAGCTGTTTTTT. As protein: CASSYLGQGFHGELFF.

The rearrangement links TRBV18 to TRBJ2-1, with 8 bases aligning to TRBD2. V lost 6 bases and J lost 8; bases outside the gene matches: 12. Germline assignment: CDR1 KGHSH and CDR2 LQKENI. The length of the CDR3 is 15 residues. The CDR3 nucleotides are TGTGCCAGCTCCTACCGGACTAGCCCATCCGATGAGCAGTTCTTC. This encodes CASSYRTSPSDEQFF.

This clone was counted a few times. The chain couples TRBV5-1 to TRBJ1-1, with a weak D call TRBD1 (5 bases). The germline V gene has CDR1 SGHRS and CDR2 YFSETQ. V dropped 0 bases and J dropped 5 bases, with 14 bases sitting between them. The CDR3 runs 15 residues. This chain's CDR3 is CASSLEFGGGTEAFF. The CDR3 coding sequence is TGCGCCAGCAGCTTGGAATTCGGGGGAGGAACTGAAGCTTTCTTT. The whole variable domain, remainder taken from reference TRBV5-1 and TRBJ1-1, is KAGVTQTPRYLIKTRGQQVTLSCSPISGHRSVSWYQQTPGQGLQFLFEYFSETQRNKGNFPGRFSGRQFSNSRSEMNVSTLELGDSALYLCASSLEFGGGTEAFFGQGTRLTVV.

CDR3 loop: CASSQDGGWNSPLHF. CDR3 coding DNA: TGTGCCAGCAGCCAAGATGGAGGGTGGAATTCACCCCTCCACTTT. The rearrangement joins TRBV3-1 (or the pseudogene TRBV3-2) to TRBJ1-6; D not certain. The germline CDR1 and CDR2 sequences are LGHDT and YNNKEL (reference sequence). With 0 bases removed from V and 7 bases from J, the gap between germline ends came to 10 bases. CDR3 length: 15 amino acids.

CDR3 nucleotides: TGTGCCAGCAGCGCGATCCTCGGGACACTGGGAAACACCATATATTTT. This gives the protein CASSAILGTLGNTIYF. This chain links TRBV9 with TRBJ1-3, with D maybe TRBD1 (6 bases). Trimming cost V 3 bases and J 4 bases, with 17 bases left between them. The germline gives CDR1 SGDLS, CDR2 YYNGEE. This CDR3 contains 16 residues.

The count of this clone is one. The chain joins TRBV5-4 to TRBJ2-7, with 13 bases lining up with TRBD2. This CDR3 contains 15 residues. The ends lost 4 bases at V and 4 bases at J; junction bases unmatched: 5. The germline gives CDR1 SGHNT, CDR2 YYREEE (reference sequence). Here the CDR3 reads CASSATGLAGYEQYF. The CDR3 DNA reads TGTGCCAGCAGCGCTACGGGACTAGCGGGGTACGAGCAGTACTTC.

The chain is built from TRBV5-8 and TRBJ2-7; TRBD1 matches 8 bases. CDR1 SGHTS and CDR2 YDEGEE come from the germline V gene. V was pared by 1 base and J by 1 base, with 4 bases of the junction left unmatched. The CDR3 runs to 15 residues. The CDR3 DNA is TGTGCCAGCAGCTTGTACAGACAGGGGTCCTACGAGCAGTACTTC. It is translated as CASSLYRQGSYEQYF. Based on the CDR3 plus reference TRBV5-8 and TRBJ2-7, the full variable domain is EAGVTQSPTHLIKTRGQQATLRCSPISGHTSVYWYQQALGLGLQFLLWYDEGEERNRGNFPPRFSGRQFPNYSSELNVNALELEDSALYLCASSLYRQGSYEQYFGPGTRLTVT.

The J gene is TRBJ1-6, the V gene TRBV4-1, with a tentative D call TRBD1 (6 bases). The CDR3 has 20 residues. V lost 0 bases and J 3 bases, leaving 21 bases between the germline ends. Germline V gives CDR1 MGHRA, CDR2 YSYEKL. CDR3 nucleotides: TGCGCCAGCAGCCAAGATCGCCGGACAGCTACCTCGGGCTATAATTCACCCCTCCACTTT. Translating it yields CASSQDRRTATSGYNSPLHF.

This clone was detected once. The chain couples TRBV14 to TRBJ2-5; 8 nucleotides agree with TRBD1. Germline V gives CDR1 SGHDN, CDR2 FVKESK. This CDR3 contains 16 residues. V shed 4 bases, J shed 2 bases, and the junction held 9 bases outside the gene matches. Here the CDR3 DNA reads TGTGCCAGCAGCCCTGGGACAGGCGGGGTTCAAGAGACCCAGTACTTC. This gives the protein CASSPGTGGVQETQYF.

The V gene is TRBV5-5, the J gene TRBJ2-2; 7 bases match TRBD1. Germline lookup yields CDR1 SGHKS and CDR2 YYEKEE (reference sequence). Trimming took 4 bases from V and 7 from J; bases not matched to a gene: 7. The CDR3 covers 14 residues. The CDR3: CASSRTTGFGELFF. In DNA, the CDR3 is TGTGCCAGCAGCCGGACGACAGGGTTCGGGGAGCTGTTTTTT.

The chain employs TRBV7-2 and TRBJ2-1; 8 bases align to TRBD1. In germline, CDR1 is SGHTA, CDR2 FQGNSA. The J segment lost 4 bases and the V segment lost 3 bases, leaving 2 bases of the junction unmatched. This CDR3 is built from 14 residues. The CDR3 region is CASSFQGAYNEQFF. CDR3 coding DNA: TGTGCCAGCAGCTTCCAGGGGGCGTACAATGAGCAGTTCTTC.

The chain couples TRBV5-5 to TRBJ1-1; unclear D gene. Between the trimmed V and J ends, which lost 0 bases and 1 base, there was a span of 10 bases. The CDR3 extends over 15 amino acids. Looked up from germline, CDR1 is SGHKS and CDR2 is YYEKEE (reference sequence). In DNA, the CDR3 is TGTGCCAGCAGCTTGGGTCTTCAGTCGAACACTGAAGCTTTCTTT. Its protein product is CASSLGLQSNTEAFF.

This clone was found once. V usage is TRBV30 and J usage is TRBJ2-3; the D call may be TRBD1 or TRBD2 (5 bases each). Germline V gives CDR1 GTSNPN, CDR2 SVGIG (reference sequence). The germline V and J ends were trimmed by 5 bases and 6 bases, with 18 bases remaining between them. There are 14 residues in the CDR3. The CDR3 nucleotides read TGTGCCTGGGGGACCACTCGCCTACAGGATACGCAGTATTTT. Its translation is CAWGTTRLQDTQYF.

The table lists this clone with a count of one. The chain recombines TRBV11-2 with TRBJ2-2; TRBD2 matches 7 bases. CDR1 and CDR2 (germline): SGHAT, FQNNGV. This CDR3 region has 15 residues. The V and J ends lost 5 bases and 3 bases, in that order; junction bases with no gene match: 6. The CDR3 sequence: CASSHPGRDTGELFF. CDR3 bases: TGTGCCAGCAGCCACCCAGGGAGGGACACCGGGGAGCTGTTTTTT.

The chain couples TRBV7-2 to TRBJ2-7, with TRBD2 as a possible D gene (5 bases). Germline CDR1 reads SGHTA; CDR2 reads FQGNSA. V lost 5 bases to trimming and J lost 2 bases, with 13 bases between them. This CDR3 contains 14 residues. CDR3 sequence: CASSPRGSPYEQYF. The DNA of the CDR3 is TGTGCCAGCAGCCCCCGGGGTAGCCCCTACGAGCAGTACTTC.

This clone has just a few counts. The chain is built from TRBV7-2 and TRBJ1-1; D not resolved. In germline, CDR1 is SGHTA, CDR2 FQGNSA. The V gene lost 4 bases and the J gene lost 4 bases, with 16 bases spanning the gap. The CDR3 covers 15 residues. The CDR3 nucleotides are TGTGCCAGCAGCTGGGATCTGAGGAGGTCCACTGAAGCTTTCTTT. This codes for CASSWDLRRSTEAFF.

The V gene is TRBV9, the J gene TRBJ1-2; perhaps TRBD1 as D (5 bases). V lost 0 bases, J lost 5 bases, and 17 bases lay in between. The CDR3 runs 16 residues. The germline V gene has CDR1 SGDLS and CDR2 YYNGEE. The CDR3 DNA reads TGTGCCAGCAGCGTAGCCCCCACAGGCCTGGAGTATGGCTACACCTTC. This encodes CASSVAPTGLEYGYTF.